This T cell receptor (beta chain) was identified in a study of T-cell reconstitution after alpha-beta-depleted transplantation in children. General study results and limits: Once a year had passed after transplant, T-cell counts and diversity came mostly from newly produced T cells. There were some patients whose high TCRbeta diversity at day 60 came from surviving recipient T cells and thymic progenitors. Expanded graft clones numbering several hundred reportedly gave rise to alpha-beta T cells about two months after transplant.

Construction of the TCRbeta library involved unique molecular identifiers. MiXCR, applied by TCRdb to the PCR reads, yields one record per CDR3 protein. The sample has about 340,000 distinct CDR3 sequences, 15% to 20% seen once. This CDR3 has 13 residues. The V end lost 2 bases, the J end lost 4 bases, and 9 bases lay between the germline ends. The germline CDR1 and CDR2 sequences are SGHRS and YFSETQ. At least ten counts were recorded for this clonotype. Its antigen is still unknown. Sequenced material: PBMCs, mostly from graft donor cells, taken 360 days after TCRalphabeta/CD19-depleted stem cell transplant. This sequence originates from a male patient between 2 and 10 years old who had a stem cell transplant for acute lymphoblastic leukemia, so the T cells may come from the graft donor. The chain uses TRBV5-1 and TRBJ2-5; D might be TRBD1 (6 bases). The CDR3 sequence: CASSFGDIETQYF. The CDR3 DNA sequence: TGCGCCAGCAGCTTCGGGGACATAGAGACCCAGTACTTC.